This record looks at one TCR beta chain sequence and its context. The source of the sample is a study of blood T cell repertoires in COVID-19. Study details: COVID-19 samples collected from the United States, Italy and Spain covered acute and convalescent phases. T cells, B-cell-depleted T cells, or PBMCs provided the cDNA or gDNA that served as material.

How the authors handled the data: Scientists estimated how many nucleated cells there were by amplifying reference gene primers. Clones were read by immunoSEQ multiplex PCR, and TCRdb kept only the in-frame ones, dropping some. V, J and clone size are taken as reported in that table, and D and trimming were inferred from the DNA itself. The data hold about 230,000 clones, with around 84% observed a single time. This CDR3 has 17 residues. V lost 3 bases and J 3 bases, leaving 20 bases between the germline ends. Germline CDR1 and CDR2: MNHEY and SVGEGT. J is TRBJ1-1 and V is TRBV6-2 or TRBV6-3; weak D call: TRBD1 (5 bases). This sequence was found in a woman aged 80 or over with active or convalescent COVID-19. What was sequenced was peripheral blood. The CDR3 sequence is CASSYSPGGLSDTEAFF. In nucleotides, the CDR3 is TGTGCCAGCAGTTATTCCCCGGGGGGTTTGTCGGACACTGAAGCTTTCTTT.